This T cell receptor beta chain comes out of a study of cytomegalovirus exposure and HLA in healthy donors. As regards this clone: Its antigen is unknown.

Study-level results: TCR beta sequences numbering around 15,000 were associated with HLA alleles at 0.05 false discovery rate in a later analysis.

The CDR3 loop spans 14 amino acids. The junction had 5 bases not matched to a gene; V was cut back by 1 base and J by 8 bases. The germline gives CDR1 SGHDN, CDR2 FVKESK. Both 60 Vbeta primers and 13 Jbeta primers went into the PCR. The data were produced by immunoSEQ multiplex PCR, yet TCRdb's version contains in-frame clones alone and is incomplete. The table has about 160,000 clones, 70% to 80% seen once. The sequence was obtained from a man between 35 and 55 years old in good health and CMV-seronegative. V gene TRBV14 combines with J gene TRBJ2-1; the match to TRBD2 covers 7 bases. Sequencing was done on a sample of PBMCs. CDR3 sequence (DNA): TGTGCCAGCAGCCAAGGACTAGCCCTCGATGAGCAGTTCTTC. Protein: CASSQGLALDEQFF.